This T cell receptor (beta chain) emerged from a study of identical twins. This clonotype was recorded at least ten times. Looked up from germline, CDR1 is DFQATT and CDR2 is SNEGSKA (reference sequence). V shed 0 bases and J 3 bases; nucleotides not matched to a gene: 10. The CDR3 totals 18 residues. TCRdb passed the 5' RACE reads through MiXCR, listing each CDR3 protein once. This table has about 690,000 distinct CDR3 sequences, roughly 6.2% appearing once. The V gene is TRBV20-1, the J gene TRBJ2-3; TRBD2 matches 12 bases. This TCR derives from a man in his late teens or twenties in good health. Sample: naive T cells sorted from blood. This CDR3 reads CSARDISLAGGLTDTQYF. The CDR3 DNA reads TGCAGTGCTAGAGATATCAGCCTAGCGGGAGGGTTGACAGATACGCAGTATTTT.